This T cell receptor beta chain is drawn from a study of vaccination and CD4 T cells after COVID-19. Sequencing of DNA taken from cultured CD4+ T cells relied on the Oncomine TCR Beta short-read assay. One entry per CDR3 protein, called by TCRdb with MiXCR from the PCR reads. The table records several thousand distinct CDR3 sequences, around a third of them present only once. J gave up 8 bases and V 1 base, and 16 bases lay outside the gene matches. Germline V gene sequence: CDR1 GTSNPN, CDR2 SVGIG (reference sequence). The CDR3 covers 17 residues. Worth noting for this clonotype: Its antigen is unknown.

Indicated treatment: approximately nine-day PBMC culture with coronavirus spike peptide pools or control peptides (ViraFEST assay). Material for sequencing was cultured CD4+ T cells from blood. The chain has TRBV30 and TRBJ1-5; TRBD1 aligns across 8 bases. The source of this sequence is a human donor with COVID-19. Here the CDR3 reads CAWSDEGTGTWGKPQHF. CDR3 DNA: TGTGCCTGGAGTGACGAAGGGACAGGAACATGGGGGAAGCCCCAGCATTTT.